This T cell receptor beta chain came from a study of blood T cell repertoires in COVID-19. Measured with immunoSEQ multiplex PCR; TCRdb has only the in-frame clones, and not every one. The data hold roughly 81,000 clones, with over 75% observed a single time. The V gene's germline CDR1 is SGHKS and CDR2 YYEKEE (reference sequence). V gave up 3 bases and J gave up 4 bases, with 10 bases separating them. The CDR3 runs to 13 residues. The J gene is TRBJ1-1, the V gene TRBV5-5; the D is unclear. Sequencing used peripheral blood. The TCR originated in a woman between 70 and 85 years old with acute or convalescent COVID-19. In nucleotides, the CDR3 is TGTGCCAGCAGCTGGAACCCAGGCACTGAAGCTTTCTTT. Its translation is CASSWNPGTEAFF.